This TCR beta chain originates from a study of blood T cell repertoires in COVID-19. Across the study: The origin of the acute and convalescent COVID-19 samples was the United States, Italy and Spain.

Sequencing was performed with immunoSEQ multiplex PCR; in TCRdb, only in-frame clones are kept and a portion is missing. Of around 97,000 clones in the sample, around 90% were seen once. The receptor was isolated from a human donor in a cohort sampled during active COVID-19. Sequencing was performed on peripheral blood.

In nucleotides, the CDR3 is TGTGCCAGCAGACTTCCGTTGGGGGCAGCATTATATGGCTACACCTTC. This codes for CASRLPLGAALYGYTF. The rearrangement uses TRBV28 and TRBJ1-2, with TRBD1 as a possible D gene (6 bases). Germline assignment: CDR1 MDHEN and CDR2 SYDVKM. Trimming removed 6 bases at V and 5 bases at J, with 22 bases between. The CDR3 runs to 16 residues.